This is a list of T cell receptor beta chains from one sample in a study of regulatory T cells in long-lasting Graves disease. TCRdb passed the multiplex PCR reads through MiXCR, listing each CDR3 protein once. Found here are roughly 350,000 distinct CDR3 sequences, 15% to 20% of them singletons; the top ten hold 20% to 25%. These data were likewise used in another study, on T cells in Graves' hyperthyroidism and ophthalmopathy.

The sample here was peripheral blood mononuclear cells (PBMCs), taken at new diagnosis, from a patient treated with antithyroid drugs. The receptors come from a woman under 30 with Graves disease. Both conserved end residues are part of each CDR3. A D gene is named only where the DNA matches it firmly. Some rows mark clone size as missing; the rest say once, few, many or name a class of expanded clone.

J	size	V	D	CDR3	DNA
TRBJ2-7	-	TRBV6-5	TRBD2	CASSYLSSGRPYEQYF	TGTGCCAGCAGTTACTTGAGTAGCGGGAGACCCTACGAGCAGTACTTC
TRBJ1-2	-	TRBV10-3	TRBD1	CAISEAPGQEDYGYTF	TGTGCCATCAGTGAGGCACCGGGACAGGAGGACTATGGCTACACCTTC
TRBJ2-7	many	TRBV9	TRBD1	CASSTHGTGRIGSYEQYF	TGTGCCAGCAGCACCCACGGGACAGGGAGGATTGGGTCCTACGAGCAGTACTTC
TRBJ1-2	-	TRBV29-1	-	CSALNHAGGYTF	TGCAGCGCCCTCAACCACGCGGGTGGCTACACCTTC
TRBJ2-2	many	TRBV2	-	CASSRIPGTLGPTGELFF	TGTGCCAGCAGCAGAATTCCGGGCACCCTGGGACCCACCGGGGAGCTGTTTTTT
TRBJ1-6	-	TRBV13	-	CASSLGFAAGAGETLHF	TGTGCCAGCAGCTTAGGCTTTGCGGCTGGTGCAGGAGAAACCCTCCACTTT
TRBJ2-5	many	TRBV18	-	CASSPQKETQYF	TGTGCCAGCTCACCCCAGAAGGAGACCCAGTACTTC
TRBJ1-2	-	TRBV29-1	-	CSVERPGNYGYTF	TGCAGCGTTGAAAGGCCGGGGAACTATGGCTACACCTTC
TRBJ1-4	many	TRBV2	TRBD1	CASRDRAGVEKLFF	TGTGCCAGCAGGGACAGGGCAGGGGTTGAAAAACTGTTTTTT
TRBJ1-4	many	TRBV5-1	-	CASRETTSTGEKLFF	TGTGCCAGCAGGGAAACAACTTCAACGGGAGAAAAACTGTTTTTT
TRBJ2-7	-	TRBV29-1	-	CSVEGRGPFYEQYF	TGCAGCGTTGAAGGTCGCGGACCCTTCTACGAGCAGTACTTC
TRBJ2-3	many	TRBV28	-	CASSFLQSHHTQYF	TGTGCCAGCAGTTTCCTCCAATCCCACCATACGCAGTATTTT
TRBJ1-1	-	TRBV13	TRBD1	CASSLGQGVSAEAFF	TGTGCCAGCAGCTTAGGACAGGGGGTGTCCGCTGAAGCTTTCTTT
TRBJ2-1	many	TRBV7-9	TRBD2	CASSFGLAVYNEQFF	TGTGCCAGCAGCTTCGGACTAGCGGTCTACAATGAGCAGTTCTTC
TRBJ2-2	-	TRBV7-6	-	CASSDREVGELFF	TGTGCCAGCAGCGACCGCGAGGTCGGGGAGCTGTTTTTT
TRBJ2-3	many	TRBV11-2	TRBD2	CASSLGLAGGPSSTQYF	TGTGCCAGCAGCCTTGGACTAGCGGGGGGCCCCTCGTCTACGCAGTATTTT
TRBJ2-5	many	TRBV20-1	TRBD2	CSAIRTSGEETQYF	TGCAGTGCTATCCGGACTAGCGGGGAAGAGACCCAGTACTTC
TRBJ2-7	many	TRBV2	-	CASSEGRGGIGYEQYF	TGTGCCAGCAGTGAAGGTAGGGGGGGTATCGGCTACGAGCAGTACTTC
TRBJ2-2	many	TRBV6-1	-	CASSGGGAGELFF	TGTGCCAGCAGTGGGGGAGGTGCCGGGGAGCTGTTTTTT
TRBJ1-5	few	TRBV7-9	TRBD1	CANSWTGKDQPQHF	TGTGCCAACAGTTGGACAGGGAAGGACCAGCCCCAGCATTTT
TRBJ2-3	many	TRBV28	TRBD2	CASSFLSGNVDTQYF	TGTGCCAGCAGTTTCCTTAGCGGGAATGTAGATACGCAGTATTTT
TRBJ2-7	-	TRBV29-1	TRBD1	CSVEMAGGIYEQYF	TGCAGCGTTGAAATGGCAGGGGGAATCTACGAGCAGTACTTC
TRBJ1-5	many	TRBV28	TRBD1	CASSPPGQGPFSNQPQHF	TGTGCCAGCAGTCCTCCGGGACAGGGTCCTTTTAGCAATCAGCCCCAGCATTTT
TRBJ2-7	many	TRBV20-1	-	CSAPPGRGTYEQYF	TGCAGTGCCCCCCCGGGACGCGGAACATACGAGCAGTACTTC
TRBJ2-3	many	TRBV6-1	TRBD2	CASRETGTSGTDTQYF	TGTGCCAGCAGGGAGACCGGGACTAGCGGCACAGATACGCAGTATTTT
TRBJ1-2	-	TRBV2	-	CAGDGGAGENYGYTF	TGTGCCGGAGATGGCGGGGCAGGGGAAAACTATGGCTACACCTTC
TRBJ2-7	many	TRBV28	-	CASSLSGQGEQYF	TGTGCCAGCAGTTTATCAGGGCAGGGCGAGCAGTACTTC
TRBJ1-2	-	TRBV7-9	-	CASSLNSDGYGYTF	TGTGCCAGCAGCTTAAATTCGGACGGCTATGGCTACACCTTC
TRBJ1-6	many	TRBV6-1	-	CASSPQASGDSPLHF	TGTGCCAGCAGTCCTCAGGCTTCCGGGGATTCACCCCTCCACTTT
TRBJ2-3	many	TRBV5-1	-	CASRRDGQSTDTQYF	TGCGCCAGCAGACGGGACGGACAAAGCACAGATACGCAGTATTTT
TRBJ2-7	many	TRBV20-1	TRBD1	CSGGQGASYEQYF	TGCAGTGGTGGGCAGGGGGCTTCCTACGAGCAGTACTTC
TRBJ1-3	few	TRBV19	-	CASRGGGKASGNTIYF	TGTGCCTCTAGAGGAGGCGGAAAAGCCTCTGGAAACACCATATATTTT
TRBJ1-2	many	TRBV7-9	-	CASSNWGVYGYTF	TGTGCCAGCAGCAACTGGGGGGTCTATGGCTACACCTTC
TRBJ2-5	many	TRBV20-1	-	CSAREGGGEETQYF	TGCAGTGCTAGAGAAGGCGGGGGCGAGGAGACCCAGTACTTC
TRBJ1-2	-	TRBV15	-	CATSRDLVGSMEFNYGYTF	TGTGCCACCAGCAGAGATCTAGTAGGGTCGATGGAATTTAACTATGGCTACACCTTC
TRBJ2-1	few	TRBV27	-	CASRGTRYNEQFF	TGTGCCAGCAGGGGGACTCGCTACAATGAGCAGTTCTTC
TRBJ2-5	-	TRBV6-9	TRBD1	CASSYPSTGNQETQYF	TGTGCCAGCAGTTACCCATCGACAGGGAATCAAGAGACCCAGTACTTC
TRBJ2-7	many	TRBV10-2	-	CASNPLVTYEQYF	TGCGCCAGCAACCCCCTAGTAACCTACGAGCAGTACTTC
TRBJ1-6	few	TRBV20-1	TRBD1	CGRQGRTYNSPLHF	TGCGGGAGACAGGGGAGGACCTATAATTCACCCCTCCACTTT
TRBJ1-5	many	TRBV5-1	-	CASSLRGTLGQPQHF	TGCGCCAGCAGCTTAAGGGGGACGCTGGGGCAGCCCCAGCATTTT
TRBJ1-1	-	TRBV6-2/TRBV6-3	-	CASGAYTEAFF	TGTGCCAGCGGAGCCTACACTGAAGCTTTCTTT
TRBJ2-6	few	TRBV2	-	CASNARTHRSGANVLTF	TGTGCCAGCAACGCAAGGACACATCGCTCTGGGGCCAACGTCCTGACTTTC
TRBJ1-5	many	TRBV7-3	TRBD1	CASSPMPRDRGNARSSEPQHF	TGTGCCAGCAGCCCTATGCCCCGGGACAGGGGAAACGCCAGGTCCAGCGAGCCCCAGCATTTT
TRBJ2-1	once	TRBV27	TRBD1	CASSSGEDTGTGGEQFF	TGTGCCAGCAGTTCAGGGGAGGACACCGGGACAGGGGGCGAGCAGTTCTTC
TRBJ2-3	many	TRBV5-1	-	CASSFETGKTDTQYF	TGCGCCAGCAGCTTCGAAACAGGGAAAACAGATACGCAGTATTTT
TRBJ2-7	-	TRBV4-1	TRBD2	CASSQGLADSYEQYF	TGCGCCAGCAGCCAGGGACTAGCGGACTCCTACGAGCAGTACTTC
TRBJ2-2	few	TRBV11-2	TRBD1	CASSLGGRGRDTGELFF	TGTGCCAGCAGCTTGGGCGGTAGGGGGCGGGACACCGGGGAGCTGTTTTTT
TRBJ2-7	many	TRBV5-1	-	CASSFGSTYEQYF	TGCGCCAGCAGCTTCGGCAGCACCTACGAGCAGTACTTC
TRBJ2-5	few	TRBV5-4	-	CASSRGGTNQETQYF	TGTGCCAGCAGCCGAGGCGGGACCAACCAAGAGACCCAGTACTTC
TRBJ1-2	many	TRBV20-1	-	CSAGPGANYGYTF	TGCAGTGCTGGACCGGGAGCTAACTATGGCTACACCTTC
TRBJ1-4	many	TRBV11-2	TRBD1	CASRFGQGGNEKLFF	TGTGCCAGCAGATTCGGACAGGGGGGGAACGAAAAACTGTTTTTT
TRBJ1-5	many	TRBV18	-	CASSPADSNQPQHF	TGTGCCAGCTCACCCGCGGACAGCAATCAGCCCCAGCATTTT
TRBJ2-5	-	TRBV20-1	-	CSASHQGGTQYF	TGCAGTGCTAGTCACCAGGGGGGGACCCAGTACTTC
TRBJ2-1	-	TRBV18	TRBD2	CASSRTIAGGNNEQFF	TGTGCCAGCTCACGGACTATAGCGGGAGGAAACAATGAGCAGTTCTTC